The rows below give T cell receptor beta chains drawn from one sample of a study of blood T cell repertoires in COVID-19. The data were produced by immunoSEQ multiplex PCR, yet TCRdb's version contains in-frame clones alone and is incomplete. The table includes approximately 110,000 clones, around 74% detected once. Sequencing used peripheral blood. The receptors were gathered from a woman aged 70 to 79 with acute or convalescent COVID-19. The CDR3 runs from the conserved cysteine through the conserved F or W. A clone size is listed for some rows: how often the clone was seen (once, few, many), or a class if it is expanded.

V,size,CDR3
TRBV24-1,.,CATSDPLAGYTF
TRBV5-4,once,CASSFDSSSYNEQFF
TRBV3-1/TRBV3-2,.,CASSLSDVEEQYF
TRBV7-8,.,CASSLGGRSRPDTQYF
TRBV5-3,.,CARSLAGTGEYF
TRBV12-3/TRBV12-4,.,CASSPGIGYTF
TRBV10-2,few,CASSEFLTGLGYGYTF
TRBV19,.,CASSINRGPSETQYF
TRBV7-9,.,CASSLGGAGRNEQFF
TRBV27,.,CASSFKTGGVNTEAFF
TRBV19,.,CASSFLAGGTDTQYF